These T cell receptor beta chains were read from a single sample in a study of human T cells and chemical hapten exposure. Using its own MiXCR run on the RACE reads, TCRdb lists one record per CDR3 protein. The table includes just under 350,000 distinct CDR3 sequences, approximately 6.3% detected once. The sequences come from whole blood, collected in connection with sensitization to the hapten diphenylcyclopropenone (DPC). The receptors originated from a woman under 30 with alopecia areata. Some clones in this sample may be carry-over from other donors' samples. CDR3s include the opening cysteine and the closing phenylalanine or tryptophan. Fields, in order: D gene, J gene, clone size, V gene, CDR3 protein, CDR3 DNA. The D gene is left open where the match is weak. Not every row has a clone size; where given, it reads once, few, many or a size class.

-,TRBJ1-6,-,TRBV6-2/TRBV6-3,CASSYRDGSFNSPLHF,TGTGCCAGCAGTTACCGGGACGGATCGTTTAATTCACCCCTCCACTTT
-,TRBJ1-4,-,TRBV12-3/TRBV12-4,CASSLDRRLFF,TGTGCCAGCAGTCTGGACAGACGACTGTTTTTT
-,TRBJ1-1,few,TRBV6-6,CASSFERASEAFF,TGTGCCAGCAGTTTCGAGAGGGCTTCTGAAGCTTTCTTT
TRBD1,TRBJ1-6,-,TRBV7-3,CASSSDRAGSPLHF,TGTGCCAGCAGCTCGGACAGGGCTGGCTCACCCCTCCACTTT
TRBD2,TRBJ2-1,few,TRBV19,CASSIAASGGDNEQFF,TGTGCCAGTAGTATAGCAGCTAGCGGGGGGGACAATGAGCAGTTCTTC
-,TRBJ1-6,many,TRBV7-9,CASSLVENSPLHF,TGTGCCAGCAGCTTAGTAGAGAATTCACCCCTCCACTTT
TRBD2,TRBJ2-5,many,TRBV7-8,CASSLAGFQETQYF,TGTGCCAGCAGCCTAGCGGGGTTCCAAGAGACCCAGTACTTC
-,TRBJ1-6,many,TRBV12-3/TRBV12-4,CASSGQLHNSPLHF,TGTGCCAGCAGTGGACAGCTACATAATTCACCCCTCCACTTT
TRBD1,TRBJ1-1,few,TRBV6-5,CASSRGRVTEAFF,TGTGCCAGCAGCAGGGGGAGGGTCACTGAAGCTTTCTTT
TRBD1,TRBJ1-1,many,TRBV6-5,CASSYTTGEDTEAFF,TGTGCCAGCAGTTACACGACAGGGGAGGACACTGAAGCTTTCTTT
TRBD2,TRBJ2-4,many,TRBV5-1,CASSLEPRLAGLAKNIQYF,TGCGCCAGCAGCTTGGAGCCGAGACTAGCGGGGCTAGCCAAAAACATTCAGTACTTC
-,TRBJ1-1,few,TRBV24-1,CATSDLVTGKAFF,TGTGCCACCAGTGATTTGGTCACAGGGAAAGCTTTCTTT
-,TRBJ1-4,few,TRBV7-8,CASSLGINRVPNEKLFF,TGTGCCAGCAGCTTAGGAATTAACAGGGTTCCTAATGAAAAACTGTTTTTT
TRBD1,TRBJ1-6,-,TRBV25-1,CASGLGQTNSPLHF,TGTGCCAGCGGATTGGGACAGACTAATTCACCCCTCCACTTT
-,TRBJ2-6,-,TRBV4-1,CASSQVHSVSGANVLTF,TGCGCCAGCAGCCAAGTCCATAGCGTGTCTGGGGCCAACGTCCTGACTTTC
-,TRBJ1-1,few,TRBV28,CASSFFHGADTEAFF,TGTGCCAGCAGTTTTTTTCATGGAGCGGACACTGAAGCTTTCTTT
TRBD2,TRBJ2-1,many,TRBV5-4,CASSARTSRGEQFF,TGTGCCAGCAGCGCCAGGACTAGTAGGGGTGAGCAGTTCTTC
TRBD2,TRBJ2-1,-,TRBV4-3,CASSQGVAGAYEQFF,TGCGCCAGCAGCCAAGGCGTAGCGGGGGCCTATGAGCAGTTCTTC
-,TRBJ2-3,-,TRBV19,CASSKRQGTDTQYF,TGTGCCAGTAGTAAGCGGCAAGGGACAGATACGCAGTATTTT
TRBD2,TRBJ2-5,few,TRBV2,CASSPGLAGALQETQYF,TGTGCCAGCAGTCCCGGACTAGCGGGGGCCCTCCAAGAGACCCAGTACTTC
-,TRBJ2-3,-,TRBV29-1,CSVEEVRRHPDTQYF,TGCAGCGTTGAAGAGGTGAGACGGCATCCAGATACGCAGTATTTT
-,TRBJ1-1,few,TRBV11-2,CASSPSAGRGDTEAFF,TGTGCCAGCAGCCCCTCAGCAGGGAGAGGGGACACTGAAGCTTTCTTT
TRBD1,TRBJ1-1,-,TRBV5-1,CASTRQGAKDTEAFF,TGCGCCAGCACCAGACAGGGGGCTAAGGACACTGAAGCTTTCTTT
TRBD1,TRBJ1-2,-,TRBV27,CASSSTGGNGYTF,TGTGCCAGCAGTTCGACAGGGGGCAATGGCTACACCTTC
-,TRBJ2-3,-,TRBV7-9,CASSDGRADTQYF,TGTGCCAGCAGCGATGGGCGGGCAGATACGCAGTATTTT
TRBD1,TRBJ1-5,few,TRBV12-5,CASGGTHRGGGSNQPQHF,TGTGCTAGTGGTGGAACCCACAGGGGCGGTGGGAGCAATCAGCCCCAGCATTTT
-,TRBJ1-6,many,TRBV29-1,CSVEIADNSPLHF,TGCAGCGTTGAAATCGCTGATAATTCACCCCTCCACTTT
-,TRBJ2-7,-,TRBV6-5,CASRTTGTYEQYF,TGTGCCAGCCGGACCACAGGGACCTACGAGCAGTACTTC
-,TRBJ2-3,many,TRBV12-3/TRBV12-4,CASRPGGTDTQYF,TGTGCCAGCAGACCCGGGGGCACGGATACGCAGTATTTT
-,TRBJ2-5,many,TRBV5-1,CASSLVANQETQYF,TGCGCCAGCAGCTTGGTCGCGAACCAAGAGACCCAGTACTTC
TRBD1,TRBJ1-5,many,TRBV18,CASSPRQGNQPQHF,TGTGCCAGCTCACCAAGACAGGGGAATCAGCCCCAGCATTTT
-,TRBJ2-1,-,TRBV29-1,CSVEGLGWVHEQFF,TGCAGCGTTGAAGGACTAGGGTGGGTCCATGAGCAGTTCTTC
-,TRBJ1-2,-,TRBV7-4,CASSLKARRGVYGYTF,TGTGCCAGCAGCTTAAAGGCCCGCAGGGGAGTTTATGGCTACACCTTC
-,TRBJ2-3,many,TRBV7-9,CASSQGRTSTDTQYF,TGTGCCAGCAGCCAAGGTCGGACAAGCACAGATACGCAGTATTTT
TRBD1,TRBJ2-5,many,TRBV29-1,CSVKYLTGQAPQETQYF,TGCAGCGTCAAATACCTCACGGGACAGGCGCCCCAAGAGACCCAGTACTTC
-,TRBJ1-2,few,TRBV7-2,CASSLEGVRDYTF,TGTGCCAGCAGCTTAGAAGGGGTTCGAGACTACACCTTC
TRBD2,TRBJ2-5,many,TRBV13,CASSLEAGGSQETQYF,TGTGCCAGCAGCTTAGAGGCGGGGGGAAGCCAAGAGACCCAGTACTTC
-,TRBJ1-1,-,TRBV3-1,CASSQDPGREASF,TGTGCCAGCAGCCAAGATCCCGGCCGTGAAGCTTCCTTT
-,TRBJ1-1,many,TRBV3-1,CASRLENTEAFF,TGTGCCAGCAGGTTGGAGAACACTGAAGCTTTCTTT
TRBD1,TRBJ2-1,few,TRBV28,CASSITGGAGNEQFF,TGTGCCAGCAGTATCACAGGGGGCGCTGGGAATGAGCAGTTCTTC
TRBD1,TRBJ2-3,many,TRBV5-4,CASSLGDRVATQYF,TGTGCCAGCAGCTTGGGGGACAGGGTTGCTACGCAGTATTTT
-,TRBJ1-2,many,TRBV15,CATSSVGGNYGYTF,TGTGCCACCAGCTCCGTCGGGGGGAACTATGGCTACACCTTC
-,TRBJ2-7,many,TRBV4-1,CASSQDAGAYEQYF,TGCGCCAGCAGCCAAGACGCCGGCGCCTACGAGCAGTACTTC
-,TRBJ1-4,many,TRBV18,CASSPGAENEKLFF,TGTGCCAGCTCACCAGGGGCCGAAAATGAAAAACTGTTTTTT
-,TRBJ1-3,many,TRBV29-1,CSVAQGSGNTIYF,TGCAGCGTTGCTCAGGGTTCTGGAAACACCATATATTTT
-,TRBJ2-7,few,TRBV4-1,CASSQRGTDGYEQYF,TGCGCCAGCAGCCAAAGGGGCACTGACGGGTACGAGCAGTACTTC
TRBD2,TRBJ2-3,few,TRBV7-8,CASSLAASGGEGTQYF,TGTGCCAGCAGCTTAGCGGCTAGCGGGGGAGAGGGTACGCAGTATTTT
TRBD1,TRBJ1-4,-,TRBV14,CASSQGDSGNEKLFF,TGTGCCAGCAGCCAAGGGGACAGCGGTAATGAAAAACTGTTTTTT
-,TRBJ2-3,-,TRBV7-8,CASSVEGARDTQYF,TGTGCCAGCAGCGTGGAGGGAGCAAGAGATACGCAGTATTTT
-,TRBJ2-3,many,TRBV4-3,CASSQDGGRRGTGADTQYF,TGCGCCAGCAGCCAAGATGGAGGGCGCCGTGGGACCGGCGCAGATACGCAGTATTTT
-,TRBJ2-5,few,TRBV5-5,CASSLPSQETQYF,TGTGCCAGCAGCTTGCCGTCACAAGAGACCCAGTACTTC
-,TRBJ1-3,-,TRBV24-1,CATSDRRGNTIYF,TGTGCCACCAGTGATCGGCGGGGAAACACCATATATTTT
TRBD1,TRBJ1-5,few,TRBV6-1,CASSARTGRESQHF,TGTGCCAGCAGTGCCAGGACAGGGCGCGAGTCCCAGCATTTT